One T cell receptor (beta chain) is described in this entry. Its antigen is unidentified. Naive CD8 cells, CD45RO-negative and positively selected for CCR7, excluded terminally differentiated effector memory CD45RA+ cells. These data come from a study of shared clonotypes between healthy human individuals. General study results and limits: Across several donors, naive CD4 shared roughly 5%, naive CD8 3% to 3.5%, memory CD4 roughly 2.4%, memory CD8 approximately 0.4%.

Germline values: CDR1 SGHTA, CDR2 FQGTGA. V dropped 3 bases and J dropped 6; count of bases not matched to a gene: 5. This CDR3 is 14 amino acids long. Here immunoSEQ multiplex PCR was the method, and the copy in TCRdb shows in-frame clones only, minus some. The sample holds some 630,000 clones, roughly 96% seen once. Sequencing was performed on naive CD8+ T cells sorted from blood. The receptor was isolated from a woman in her 30s in good health. The chain is built from TRBV7-3 and TRBJ2-1; 7 nucleotides line up with TRBD1. The CDR3 DNA reads as TGTGCCAGCAGCTTGCCGGGACAGACCAATGAGCAGTTCTTC. Its translation: CASSLPGQTNEQFF. Filled out from reference TRBV7-3 and TRBJ2-1, the complete variable domain reads GAGVSQTPSNKVTEKGKYVELRCDPISGHTALYWYRQSLGQGPEFLIYFQGTGAADDSGLPNDRFFAVRPEGSVSTLKIQRTERGDSAVYLCASSLPGQTNEQFFGPGTRLTVL.